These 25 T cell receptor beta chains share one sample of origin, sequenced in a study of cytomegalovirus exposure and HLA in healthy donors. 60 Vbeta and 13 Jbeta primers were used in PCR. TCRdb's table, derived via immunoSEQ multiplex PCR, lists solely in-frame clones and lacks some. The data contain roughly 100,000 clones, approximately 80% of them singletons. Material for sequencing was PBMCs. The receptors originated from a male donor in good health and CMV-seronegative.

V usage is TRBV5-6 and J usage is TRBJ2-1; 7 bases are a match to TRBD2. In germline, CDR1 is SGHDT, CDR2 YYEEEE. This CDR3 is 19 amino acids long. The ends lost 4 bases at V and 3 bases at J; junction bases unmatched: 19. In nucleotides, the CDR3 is TGTGCCAGCAGCGGGCGCCCCGAGACGGGGGGAGGTGTCTACAATGAGCAGTTCTTC. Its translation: CASSGRPETGGGVYNEQFF.

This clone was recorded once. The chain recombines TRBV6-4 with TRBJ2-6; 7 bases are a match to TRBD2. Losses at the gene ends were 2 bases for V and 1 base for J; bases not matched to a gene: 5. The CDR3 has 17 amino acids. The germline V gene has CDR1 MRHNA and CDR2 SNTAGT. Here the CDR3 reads CASSDGGEGSGANVLTF. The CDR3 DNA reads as TGTGCCAGCAGTGACGGGGGGGAAGGATCTGGGGCCAACGTCCTGACTTTC.

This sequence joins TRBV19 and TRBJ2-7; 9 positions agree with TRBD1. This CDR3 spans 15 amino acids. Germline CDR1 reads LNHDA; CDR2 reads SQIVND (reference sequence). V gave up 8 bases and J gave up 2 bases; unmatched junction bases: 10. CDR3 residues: CASRESGQGTYEQYF. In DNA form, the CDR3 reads TGTGCCAGTCGCGAATCGGGACAGGGAACCTACGAGCAGTACTTC. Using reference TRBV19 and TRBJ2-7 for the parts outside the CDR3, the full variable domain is DGGITQSPKYLFRKEGQNVTLSCEQNLNHDAMYWYRQDPGQGLRLIYYSQIVNDFQKGDIAEGYSVSREKKESFPLTVTSAQKNPTAFYLCASRESGQGTYEQYFGPGTRLTVT.

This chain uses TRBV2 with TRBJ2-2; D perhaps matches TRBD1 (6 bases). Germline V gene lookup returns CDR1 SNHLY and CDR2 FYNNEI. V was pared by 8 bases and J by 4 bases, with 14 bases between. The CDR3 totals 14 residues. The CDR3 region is CASWQGFGTGELFF. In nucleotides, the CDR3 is TGTGCCAGCTGGCAGGGGTTCGGCACCGGGGAGCTGTTTTTT.

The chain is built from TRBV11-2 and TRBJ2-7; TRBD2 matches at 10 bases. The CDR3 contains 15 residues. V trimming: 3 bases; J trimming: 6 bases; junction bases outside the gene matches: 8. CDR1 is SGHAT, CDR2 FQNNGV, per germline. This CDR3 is CASSFPGTSVSEQYF. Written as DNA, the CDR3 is TGTGCCAGCAGCTTTCCCGGGACTAGCGTCTCCGAGCAGTACTTC.

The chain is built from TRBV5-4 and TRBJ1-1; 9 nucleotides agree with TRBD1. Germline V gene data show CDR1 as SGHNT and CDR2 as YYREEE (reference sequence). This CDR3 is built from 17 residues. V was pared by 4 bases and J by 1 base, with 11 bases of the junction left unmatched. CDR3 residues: CASSRSYGTGKNTEAFF. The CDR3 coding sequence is TGTGCCAGCAGCAGGTCCTATGGGACAGGGAAGAACACTGAAGCTTTCTTT. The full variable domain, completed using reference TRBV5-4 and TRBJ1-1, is ETGVTQSPTHLIKTRGQQVTLRCSSQSGHNTVSWYQQALGQGPQFIFQYYREEENGRGNFPPRFSGLQFPNYSSELNVNALELDDSALYLCASSRSYGTGKNTEAFFGQGTRLTVV.

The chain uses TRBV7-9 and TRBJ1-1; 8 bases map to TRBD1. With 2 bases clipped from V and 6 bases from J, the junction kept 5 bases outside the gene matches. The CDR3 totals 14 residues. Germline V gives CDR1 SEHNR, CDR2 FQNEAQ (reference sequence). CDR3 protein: CASSLQGASAEAFF. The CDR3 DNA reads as TGTGCCAGCAGCTTACAGGGGGCGTCCGCTGAAGCTTTCTTT.

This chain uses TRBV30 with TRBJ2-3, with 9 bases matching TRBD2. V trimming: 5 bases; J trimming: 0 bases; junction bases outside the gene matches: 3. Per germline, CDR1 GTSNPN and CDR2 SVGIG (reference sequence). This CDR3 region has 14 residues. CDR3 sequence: CAWASGISTDTQYF. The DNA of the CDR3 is TGTGCCTGGGCTAGCGGGATTAGCACAGATACGCAGTATTTT.

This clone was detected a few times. The CDR3 DNA follows: TGTGCCAGCAGTTTCGGTGGGGCCTATGGCTACACCTTC. Encoded protein: CASSFGGAYGYTF. This sequence joins TRBV27 and TRBJ1-2; weak D call: TRBD1 (5 bases). Between the trimmed V and J ends, which lost 3 bases and 4 bases, there was a span of 9 bases. Germline-derived CDR1 and CDR2 are MNHEY and SMNVEV (reference sequence). This CDR3 has 13 amino acids.

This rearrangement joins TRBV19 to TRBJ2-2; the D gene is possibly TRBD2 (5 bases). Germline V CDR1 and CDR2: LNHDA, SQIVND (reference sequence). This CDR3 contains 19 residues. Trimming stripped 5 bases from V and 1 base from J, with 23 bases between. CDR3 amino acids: CASSPVALALSWNTGELFF. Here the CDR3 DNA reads TGTGCCAGTAGTCCCGTCGCGTTAGCGCTTTCTTGGAACACCGGGGAGCTGTTTTTT.

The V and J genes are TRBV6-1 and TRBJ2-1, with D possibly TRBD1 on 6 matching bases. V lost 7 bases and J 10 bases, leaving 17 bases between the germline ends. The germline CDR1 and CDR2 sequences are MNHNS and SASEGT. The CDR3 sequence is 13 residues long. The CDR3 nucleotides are TGTGCCAGCAAGGCGGCAGGGGACGGGGAGCAGTTCTTC. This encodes CASKAAGDGEQFF.

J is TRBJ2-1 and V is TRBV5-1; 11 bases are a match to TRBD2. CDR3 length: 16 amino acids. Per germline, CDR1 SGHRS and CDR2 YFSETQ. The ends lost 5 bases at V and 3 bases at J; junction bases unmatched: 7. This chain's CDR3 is CASSSFGTSGYNEQFF. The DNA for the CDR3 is TGCGCCAGCAGTTCTTTCGGGACTAGCGGCTACAATGAGCAGTTCTTC.

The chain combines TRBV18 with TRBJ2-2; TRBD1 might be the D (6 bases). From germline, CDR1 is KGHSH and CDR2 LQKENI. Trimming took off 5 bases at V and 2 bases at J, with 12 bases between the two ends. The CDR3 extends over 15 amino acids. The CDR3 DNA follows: TGTGCCAGCTCAGGACAGCCCCCTAACACCGGGGAGCTGTTTTTT. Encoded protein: CASSGQPPNTGELFF.

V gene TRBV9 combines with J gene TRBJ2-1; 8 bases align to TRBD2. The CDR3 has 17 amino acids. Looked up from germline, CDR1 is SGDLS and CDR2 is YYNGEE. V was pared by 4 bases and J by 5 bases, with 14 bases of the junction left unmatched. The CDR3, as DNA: TGTGCCAGCAGCTTACACCCGAGAGGTAGCGGGAACAATGAGCAGTTCTTC. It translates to CASSLHPRGSGNNEQFF.

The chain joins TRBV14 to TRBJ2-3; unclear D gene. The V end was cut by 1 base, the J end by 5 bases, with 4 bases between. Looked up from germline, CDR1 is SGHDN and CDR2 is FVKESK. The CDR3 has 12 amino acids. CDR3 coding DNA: TGTGCCAGCAGCCAAGCCGGAGATACGCAGTATTTT. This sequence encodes CASSQAGDTQYF.

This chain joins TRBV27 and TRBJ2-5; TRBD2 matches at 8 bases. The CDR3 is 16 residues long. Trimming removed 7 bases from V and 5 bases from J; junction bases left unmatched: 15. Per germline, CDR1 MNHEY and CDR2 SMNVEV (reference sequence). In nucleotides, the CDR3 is TGTGCCAGCAACCGACGGGGGGGCGCGGGTTTGGAGACCCAGTACTTC. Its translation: CASNRRGGAGLETQYF.

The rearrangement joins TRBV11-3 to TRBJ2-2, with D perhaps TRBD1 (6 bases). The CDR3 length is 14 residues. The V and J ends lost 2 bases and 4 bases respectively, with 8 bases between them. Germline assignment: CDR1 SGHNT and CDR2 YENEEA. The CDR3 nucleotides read TGTGCCAGCAGCTTACGAGGGGGCACCGGGGAGCTGTTTTTT. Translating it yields CASSLRGGTGELFF.

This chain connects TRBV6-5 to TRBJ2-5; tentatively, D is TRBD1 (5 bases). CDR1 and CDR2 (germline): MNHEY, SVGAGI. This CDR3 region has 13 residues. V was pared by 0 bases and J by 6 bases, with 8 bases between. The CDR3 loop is CASSYSQGQTQYF. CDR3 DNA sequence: TGTGCCAGCAGTTACTCTCAGGGTCAGACCCAGTACTTC.

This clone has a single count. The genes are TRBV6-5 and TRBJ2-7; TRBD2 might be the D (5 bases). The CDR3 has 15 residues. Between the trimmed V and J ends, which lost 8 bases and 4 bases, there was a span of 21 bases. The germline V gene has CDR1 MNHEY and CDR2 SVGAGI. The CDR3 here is CASQAGPSFSYEQYF. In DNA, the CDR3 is TGTGCCAGCCAGGCTGGGCCTAGCTTCTCATACGAGCAGTACTTC.

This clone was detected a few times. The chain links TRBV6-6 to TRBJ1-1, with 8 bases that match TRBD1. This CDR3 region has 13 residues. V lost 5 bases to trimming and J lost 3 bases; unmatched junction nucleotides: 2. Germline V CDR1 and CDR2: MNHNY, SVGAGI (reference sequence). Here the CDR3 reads CASSTDRDTEAFF. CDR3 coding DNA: TGTGCCAGCAGTACGGACAGGGACACTGAAGCTTTCTTT.

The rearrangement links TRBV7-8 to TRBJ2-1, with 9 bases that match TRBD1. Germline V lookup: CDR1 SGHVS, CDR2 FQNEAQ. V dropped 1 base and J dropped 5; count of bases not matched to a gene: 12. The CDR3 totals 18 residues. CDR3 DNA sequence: TGTGCCAGCAGCTTAGGTCTACAGGGGGCCCTGGGGGACAATGAGCAGTTCTTC. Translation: CASSLGLQGALGDNEQFF.

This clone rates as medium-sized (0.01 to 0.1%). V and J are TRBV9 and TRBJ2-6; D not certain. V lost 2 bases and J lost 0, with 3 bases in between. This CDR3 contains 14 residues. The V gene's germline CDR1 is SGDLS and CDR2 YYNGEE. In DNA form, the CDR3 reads TGTGCCAGCAGCGTCAGCTCTGGGGCCAACGTCCTGACTTTC. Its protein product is CASSVSSGANVLTF.

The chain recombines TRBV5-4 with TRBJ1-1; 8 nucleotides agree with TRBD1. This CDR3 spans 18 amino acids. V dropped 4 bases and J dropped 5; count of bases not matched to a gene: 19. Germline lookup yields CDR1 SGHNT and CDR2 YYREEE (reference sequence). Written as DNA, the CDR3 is TGTGCCAGCAGCCCCCCCCGCCGCAGGGGGCATCAGGGAACTGAAGCTTTCTTT. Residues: CASSPPRRRGHQGTEAFF.

CDR3 nucleotide sequence: TGCGCCAGCAGCGTAGGGGGTGCTAACACTGAAGCTTTCTTT. Encoded protein: CASSVGGANTEAFF. The chain couples TRBV5-1 to TRBJ1-1, with TRBD1 as a possible D gene (6 bases). Germline lookup yields CDR1 SGHRS and CDR2 YFSETQ. Trimming removed 4 bases at V and 2 bases at J, with 12 bases between. The CDR3 extends over 14 amino acids. Full variable domain (missing parts from reference TRBV5-1 and TRBJ1-1): KAGVTQTPRYLIKTRGQQVTLSCSPISGHRSVSWYQQTPGQGLQFLFEYFSETQRNKGNFPGRFSGRQFSNSRSEMNVSTLELGDSALYLCASSVGGANTEAFFGQGTRLTVV.

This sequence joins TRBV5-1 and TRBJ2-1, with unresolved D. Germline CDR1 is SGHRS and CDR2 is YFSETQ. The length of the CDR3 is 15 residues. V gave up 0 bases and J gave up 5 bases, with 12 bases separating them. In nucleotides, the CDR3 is TGCGCCAGCAGCTTGGTTTCAGAGGCGCACAATGAGCAGTTCTTC. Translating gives CASSLVSEAHNEQFF.